The 5 T cell receptor beta chains listed next were all sequenced from one sample in a study of blood T cell repertoires in COVID-19. Data came from immunoSEQ multiplex PCR; TCRdb stores just in-frame clones and leaves some out. There are roughly 200,000 clones in the sample; roughly four fifths occur only once, and 5% to 6.5% lies in the top ten. Material: peripheral blood. These receptors originate from a woman in her 70s with active or convalescent COVID-19.

This clone came up once. The DNA is left out, because the CDR3 cannot be placed on it with certainty; the CDR3 is given as TCRdb lists it. The chain uses TRBV2 and TRBJ1-3; TRBD1, the table's D call, was not compared with the DNA. Including both end residues, the CDR3 is 15 amino acids long. CDR1 and CDR2 from the germline V gene are SNHLY and FYNNEI. The CDR3 is CASSDVFGSGNTIYF.

This chain uses TRBV5-1 with TRBJ1-3; D gene unclear. CDR3 length: 15 residues. The germline CDR1 and CDR2 sequences are SGHRS and YFSETQ. Trimming took off 2 bases at V and 4 bases at J, with 13 bases between the two ends. In nucleotides, the CDR3 is TGCGCCAGCAGCTTAGACTCCGGGTTAGGAAACACCATATATTTT. It is translated as CASSLDSGLGNTIYF.

The V and J genes are TRBV4-2 and TRBJ1-4, with 11 bases aligning to TRBD1. Trimming cost V 0 bases and J 7 bases; bases outside gene matches: 7. Per the germline V gene, CDR1 is LGHNA and CDR2 is YNFKEQ. The CDR3 length is 17 residues. The CDR3 nucleotides are TGTGCCAGCAGCCAAGAGGGTACCGGGACAGGGGGTGAAAAACTGTTTTTT. This gives the protein CASSQEGTGTGGEKLFF.

The chain carries TRBV19 and TRBJ2-3; 8 bases fit TRBD1. V shed 3 bases and J 3 bases; nucleotides not matched to a gene: 5. The CDR3 extends over 15 amino acids. Germline V gene lookup returns CDR1 LNHDA and CDR2 SQIVND (reference sequence). The CDR3 loop reads CASSIHRGATDTQYF. The CDR3 coding sequence is TGTGCCAGTAGTATCCACAGGGGGGCGACAGATACGCAGTATTTT.

The chain is built from TRBV5-6 and TRBJ1-2, with D hard to call. The CDR3 consists of 13 residues. V lost 0 bases and J 7 bases, leaving 10 bases between the germline ends. Germline CDR1 and CDR2: SGHDT and YYEEEE. CDR3 sequence reads: CASSLGGRGGYTF. CDR3 bases: TGTGCCAGCAGCTTGGGAGGGAGAGGTGGCTACACCTTC.